This T cell receptor (gamma chain) appears in the sequencing data of a study of gamma-delta chains in newborns, infants, children. Study-level background: Microbial exposure reportedly drives polyclonal innate γδ T cell expansion after birth.

TCRdb reanalysed the reads via CATT. The sample lists more than 2,000 gamma-chain clones; about 32% were seen once. V shed 6 bases, J shed 9 bases, and the junction held 2 bases outside the gene matches. This CDR3 is 9 amino acids long. Germline CDR1 is EGSTGY and CDR2 is YDSYTSSV. The chain has TRGV4 and TRGJ1 or TRGJ2. The sample consisted of blood. The clonotype was recovered from a child who was a newborn, infant or young child, either healthy, febrile or measles-vaccinated (not recorded which). As DNA, the CDR3 is TGTGCCACCTGGATTAAGAAACTCTTT. This encodes CATWIKKLF.